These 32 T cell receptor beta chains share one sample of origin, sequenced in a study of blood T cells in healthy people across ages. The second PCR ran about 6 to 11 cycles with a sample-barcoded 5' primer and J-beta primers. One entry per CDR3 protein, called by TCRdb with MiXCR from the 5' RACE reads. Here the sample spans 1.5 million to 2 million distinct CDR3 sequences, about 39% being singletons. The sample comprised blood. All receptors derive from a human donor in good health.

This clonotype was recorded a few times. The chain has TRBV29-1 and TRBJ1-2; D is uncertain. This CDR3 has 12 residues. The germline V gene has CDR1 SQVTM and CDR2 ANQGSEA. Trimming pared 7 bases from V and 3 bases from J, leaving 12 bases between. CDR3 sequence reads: CSAITSDYGYTF. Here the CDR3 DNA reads TGCAGCGCAATTACGTCCGACTATGGCTACACCTTC.

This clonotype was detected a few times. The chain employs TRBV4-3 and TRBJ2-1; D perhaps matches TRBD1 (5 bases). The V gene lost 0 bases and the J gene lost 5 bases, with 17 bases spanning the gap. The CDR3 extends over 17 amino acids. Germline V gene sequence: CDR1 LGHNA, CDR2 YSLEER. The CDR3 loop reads CASSQDGAIQGHNEQFF. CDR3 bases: TGCGCCAGCAGCCAAGATGGGGCCATCCAAGGACACAATGAGCAGTTCTTC.

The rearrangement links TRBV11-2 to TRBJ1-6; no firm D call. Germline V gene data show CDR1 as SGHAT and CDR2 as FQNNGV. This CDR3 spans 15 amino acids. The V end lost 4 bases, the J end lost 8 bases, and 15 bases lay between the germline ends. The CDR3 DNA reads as TGTGCCAGCAGCTCCATGACATCAAGGTATTCACCCCTCCACTTT. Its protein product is CASSSMTSRYSPLHF.

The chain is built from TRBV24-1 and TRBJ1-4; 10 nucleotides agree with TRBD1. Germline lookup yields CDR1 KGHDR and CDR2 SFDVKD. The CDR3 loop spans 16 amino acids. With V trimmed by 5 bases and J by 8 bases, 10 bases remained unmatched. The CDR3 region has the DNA TGTGCCACCAGTGGTTCGATCGGGACAGGGGTAGAAAAACTGTTTTTT. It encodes CATSGSIGTGVEKLFF.

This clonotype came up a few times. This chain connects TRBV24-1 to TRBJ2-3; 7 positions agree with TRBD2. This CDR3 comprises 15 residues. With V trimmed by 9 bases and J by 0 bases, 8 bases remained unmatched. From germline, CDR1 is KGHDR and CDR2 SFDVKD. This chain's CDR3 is CATGRRGGSTDTQYF. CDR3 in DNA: TGTGCCACCGGGCGCCGCGGGGGTAGCACAGATACGCAGTATTTT.

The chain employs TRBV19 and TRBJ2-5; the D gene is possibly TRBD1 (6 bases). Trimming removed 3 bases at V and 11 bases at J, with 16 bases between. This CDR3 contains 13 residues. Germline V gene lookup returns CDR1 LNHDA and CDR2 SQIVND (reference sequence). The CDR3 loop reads CASSIRWTVEQYF. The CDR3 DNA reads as TGTGCCAGTAGTATCCGTTGGACAGTTGAGCAGTACTTC.

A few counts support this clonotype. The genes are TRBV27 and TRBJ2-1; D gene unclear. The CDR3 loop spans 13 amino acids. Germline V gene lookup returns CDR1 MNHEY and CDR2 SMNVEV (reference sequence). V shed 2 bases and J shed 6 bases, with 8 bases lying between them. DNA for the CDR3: TGTGCCAGCAGTTTAAAAAGGAGCAATGAGCAGTTCTTC. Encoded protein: CASSLKRSNEQFF.

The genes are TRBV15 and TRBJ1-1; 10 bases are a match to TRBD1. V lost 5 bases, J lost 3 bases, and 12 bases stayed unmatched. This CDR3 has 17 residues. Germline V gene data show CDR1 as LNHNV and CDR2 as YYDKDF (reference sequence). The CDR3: CATSGTGTGEFHTEAFF. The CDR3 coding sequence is TGTGCCACCAGCGGCACCGGGACAGGGGAGTTTCACACTGAAGCTTTCTTT.

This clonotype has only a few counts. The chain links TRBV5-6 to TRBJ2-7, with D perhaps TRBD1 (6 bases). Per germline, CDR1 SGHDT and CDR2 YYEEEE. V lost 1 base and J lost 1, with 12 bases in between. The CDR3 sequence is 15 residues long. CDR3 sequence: CASSLLQGWSYEQYF. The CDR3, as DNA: TGTGCCAGCAGCTTGTTACAGGGATGGTCCTACGAGCAGTACTTC.

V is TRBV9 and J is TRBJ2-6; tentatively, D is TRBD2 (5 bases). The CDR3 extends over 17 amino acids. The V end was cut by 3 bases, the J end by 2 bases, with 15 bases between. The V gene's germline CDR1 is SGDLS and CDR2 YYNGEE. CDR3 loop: CASSAREGWAGANVLTF. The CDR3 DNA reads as TGTGCCAGCAGCGCGAGAGAGGGTTGGGCTGGGGCCAACGTCCTGACTTTC.

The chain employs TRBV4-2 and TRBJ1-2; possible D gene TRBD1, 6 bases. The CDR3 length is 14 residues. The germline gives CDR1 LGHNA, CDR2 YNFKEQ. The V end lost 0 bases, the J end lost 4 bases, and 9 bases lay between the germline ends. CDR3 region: CASSQESGAYGYTF. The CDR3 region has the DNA TGTGCCAGCAGCCAAGAATCAGGGGCCTATGGCTACACCTTC.

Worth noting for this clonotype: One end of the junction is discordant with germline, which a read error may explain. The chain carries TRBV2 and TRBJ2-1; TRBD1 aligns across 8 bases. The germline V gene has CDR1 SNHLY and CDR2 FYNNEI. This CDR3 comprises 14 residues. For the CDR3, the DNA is TGTGCCAGCAGTACCGGGACAGGCGCCAATGGGCAGTTCTTC. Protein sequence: CASSTGTGANGQFF.

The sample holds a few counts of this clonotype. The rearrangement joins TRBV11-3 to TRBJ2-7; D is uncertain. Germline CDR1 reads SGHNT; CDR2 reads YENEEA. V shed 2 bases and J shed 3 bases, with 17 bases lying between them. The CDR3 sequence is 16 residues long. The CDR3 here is CASSLNLARSFYEQYF. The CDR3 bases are TGTGCCAGCAGCTTAAACCTGGCACGGTCCTTCTACGAGCAGTACTTC.

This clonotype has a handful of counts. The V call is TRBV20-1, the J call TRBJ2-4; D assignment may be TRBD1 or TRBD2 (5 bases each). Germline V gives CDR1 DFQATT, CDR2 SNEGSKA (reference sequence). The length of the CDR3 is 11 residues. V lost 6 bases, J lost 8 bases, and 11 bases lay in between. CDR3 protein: CSATPGHIQYF. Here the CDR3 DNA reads TGCAGTGCAACACCGGGACACATTCAGTACTTC.

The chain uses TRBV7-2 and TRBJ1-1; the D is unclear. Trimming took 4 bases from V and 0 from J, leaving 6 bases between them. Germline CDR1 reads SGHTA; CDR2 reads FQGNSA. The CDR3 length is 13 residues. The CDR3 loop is CASSSALNTEAFF. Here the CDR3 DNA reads TGTGCCAGCAGCTCCGCCTTGAACACTGAAGCTTTCTTT.

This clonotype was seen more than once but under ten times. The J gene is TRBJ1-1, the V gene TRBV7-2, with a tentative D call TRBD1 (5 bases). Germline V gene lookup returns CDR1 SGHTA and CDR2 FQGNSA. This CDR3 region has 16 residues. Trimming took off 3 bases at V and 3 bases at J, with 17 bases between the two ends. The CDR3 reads CASSLEPGPMDTEAFF. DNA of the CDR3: TGTGCCAGCAGCTTGGAGCCGGGACCAATGGACACTGAAGCTTTCTTT.

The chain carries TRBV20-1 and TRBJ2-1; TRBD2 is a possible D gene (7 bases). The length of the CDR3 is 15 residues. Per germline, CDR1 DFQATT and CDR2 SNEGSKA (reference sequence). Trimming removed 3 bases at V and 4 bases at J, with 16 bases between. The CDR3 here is CSASIRGGKYNEQFF. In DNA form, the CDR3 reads TGCAGTGCTAGTATAAGGGGGGGAAAATACAATGAGCAGTTCTTC.

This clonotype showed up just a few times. The CDR3: CSELKTGNDGYTF. As DNA, the CDR3 is TGCAGCGAGCTGAAGACAGGAAATGATGGCTACACCTTC. This sequence joins TRBV29-1 and TRBJ1-2, with D possibly TRBD1 on 6 matching bases. CDR1 is SQVTM, CDR2 ANQGSEA, per germline. Trimming stripped 7 bases from V and 6 bases from J, with 18 bases between. This CDR3 contains 13 residues.

The DNA for the CDR3 is TGTGCCAGCAGCCTCAGGAGGAGGGGAGATGAAGCTTTCTTT. Translated: CASSLRRRGDEAFF. The chain joins TRBV13 to TRBJ1-1; tentatively, D is TRBD1 (5 bases). The CDR3 covers 14 residues. Germline CDR1 reads PRHDT; CDR2 reads FYEKMQ (reference sequence). Trimming removed 5 bases from V and 7 bases from J, with 17 bases in between.

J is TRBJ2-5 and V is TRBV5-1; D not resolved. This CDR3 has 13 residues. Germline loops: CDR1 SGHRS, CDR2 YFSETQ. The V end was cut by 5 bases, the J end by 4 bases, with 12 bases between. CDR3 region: CASRPLGLETQYF. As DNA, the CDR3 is TGCGCCAGCAGACCTCTCGGATTAGAGACCCAGTACTTC.

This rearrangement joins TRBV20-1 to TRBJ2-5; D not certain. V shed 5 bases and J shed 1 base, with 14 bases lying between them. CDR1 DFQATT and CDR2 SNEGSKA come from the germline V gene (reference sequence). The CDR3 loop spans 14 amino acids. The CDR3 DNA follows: TGCAGTGCTCCTGACGAAGGGTTCCAAGAGACCCAGTACTTC. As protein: CSAPDEGFQETQYF.

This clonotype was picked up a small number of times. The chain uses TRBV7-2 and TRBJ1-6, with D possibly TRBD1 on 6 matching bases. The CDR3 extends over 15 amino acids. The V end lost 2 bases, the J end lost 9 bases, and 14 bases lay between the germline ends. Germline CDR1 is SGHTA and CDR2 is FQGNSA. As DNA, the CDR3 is TGTGCCAGCAGCTTATTGGCAGGGGAGTTTTCACCCCTCCACTTT. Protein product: CASSLLAGEFSPLHF. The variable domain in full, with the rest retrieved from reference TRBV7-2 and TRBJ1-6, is GAGVSQSPSNKVTEKGKDVELRCDPISGHTALYWYRQSLGQGLEFLIYFQGNSAPDKSGLPSDRFSAERTGGSVSTLTIQRTQQEDSAVYLCASSLLAGEFSPLHFGNGTRLTVT.

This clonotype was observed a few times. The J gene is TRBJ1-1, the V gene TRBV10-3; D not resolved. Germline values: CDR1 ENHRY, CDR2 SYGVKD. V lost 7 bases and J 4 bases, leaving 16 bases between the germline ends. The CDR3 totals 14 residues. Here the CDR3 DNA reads TGTGCCATCAATTCAAGCCCGGCGAGCACTGAAGCTTTCTTT. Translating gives CAINSSPASTEAFF.

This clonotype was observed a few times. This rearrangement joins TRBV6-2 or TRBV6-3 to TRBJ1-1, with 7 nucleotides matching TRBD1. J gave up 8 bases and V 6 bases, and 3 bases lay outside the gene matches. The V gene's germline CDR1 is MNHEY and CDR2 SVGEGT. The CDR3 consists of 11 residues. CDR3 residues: CASRWDREAFF. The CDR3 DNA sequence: TGTGCCAGCAGATGGGACAGAGAAGCTTTCTTT.

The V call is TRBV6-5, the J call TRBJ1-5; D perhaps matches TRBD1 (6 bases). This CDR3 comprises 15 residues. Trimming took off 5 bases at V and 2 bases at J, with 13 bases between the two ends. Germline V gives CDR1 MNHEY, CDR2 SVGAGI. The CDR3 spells CASSQQGQGNQPQHF. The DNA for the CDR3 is TGTGCCAGCAGTCAACAGGGTCAGGGCAATCAGCCCCAGCATTTT.

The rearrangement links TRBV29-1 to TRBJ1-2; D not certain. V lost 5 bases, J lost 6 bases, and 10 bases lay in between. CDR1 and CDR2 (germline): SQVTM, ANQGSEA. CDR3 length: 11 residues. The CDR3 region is CSVILRDGYTF. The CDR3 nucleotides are TGCAGCGTTATCCTGAGGGATGGCTACACCTTC.

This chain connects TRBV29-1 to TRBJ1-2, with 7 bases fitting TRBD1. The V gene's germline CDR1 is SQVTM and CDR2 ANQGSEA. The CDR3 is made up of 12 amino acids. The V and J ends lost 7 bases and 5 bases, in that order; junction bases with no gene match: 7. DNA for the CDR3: TGCAGCGGCTACGGGACAGAATATGGCTACACCTTC. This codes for CSGYGTEYGYTF. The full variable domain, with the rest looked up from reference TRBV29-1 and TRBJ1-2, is SAVISQKPSRDICQRGTSLTIQCQVDSQVTMMFWYRQQPGQSLTLIATANQGSEATYESGFVIDKFPISRPNLTFSTLTVSNMSPEDSSIYLCSGYGTEYGYTFGSGTRLTVV.

The CDR3 loop is CASSRVPSGSPLHF. In nucleotides, the CDR3 is TGCGCCAGCAGCCGAGTCCCCTCGGGGTCACCCCTCCACTTT. This chain connects TRBV4-1 to TRBJ1-6, with D hard to call. The CDR3 is 14 residues long. Germline V lookup: CDR1 MGHRA, CDR2 YSYEKL. Trimming took off 4 bases at V and 10 bases at J, with 14 bases between the two ends.

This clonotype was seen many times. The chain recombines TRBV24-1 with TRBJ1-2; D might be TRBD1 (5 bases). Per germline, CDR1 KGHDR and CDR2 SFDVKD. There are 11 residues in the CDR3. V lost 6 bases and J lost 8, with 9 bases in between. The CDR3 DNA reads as TGTGCCACCAGTTCAGGGTACGGCTACACCTTC. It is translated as CATSSGYGYTF.

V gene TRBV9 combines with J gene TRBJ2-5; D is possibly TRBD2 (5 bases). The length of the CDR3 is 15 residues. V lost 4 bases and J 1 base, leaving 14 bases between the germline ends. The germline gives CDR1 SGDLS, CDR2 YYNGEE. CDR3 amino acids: CASSPLSGFQETQYF. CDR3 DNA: TGTGCCAGCAGCCCCCTCAGCGGATTCCAAGAGACCCAGTACTTC.

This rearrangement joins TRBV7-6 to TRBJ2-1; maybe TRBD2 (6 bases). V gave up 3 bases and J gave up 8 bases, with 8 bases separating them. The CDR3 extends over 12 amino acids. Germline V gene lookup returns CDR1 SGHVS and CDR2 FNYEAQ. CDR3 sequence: CASSLEGHEQFF. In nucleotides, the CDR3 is TGTGCCAGCAGCTTGGAGGGGCATGAGCAGTTCTTC.

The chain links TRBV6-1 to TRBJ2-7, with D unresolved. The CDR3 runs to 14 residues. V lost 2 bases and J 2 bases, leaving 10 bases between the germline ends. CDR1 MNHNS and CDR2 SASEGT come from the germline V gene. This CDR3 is CASSETASPYEQYF. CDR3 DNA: TGTGCCAGCAGTGAAACGGCCAGTCCCTACGAGCAGTACTTC.